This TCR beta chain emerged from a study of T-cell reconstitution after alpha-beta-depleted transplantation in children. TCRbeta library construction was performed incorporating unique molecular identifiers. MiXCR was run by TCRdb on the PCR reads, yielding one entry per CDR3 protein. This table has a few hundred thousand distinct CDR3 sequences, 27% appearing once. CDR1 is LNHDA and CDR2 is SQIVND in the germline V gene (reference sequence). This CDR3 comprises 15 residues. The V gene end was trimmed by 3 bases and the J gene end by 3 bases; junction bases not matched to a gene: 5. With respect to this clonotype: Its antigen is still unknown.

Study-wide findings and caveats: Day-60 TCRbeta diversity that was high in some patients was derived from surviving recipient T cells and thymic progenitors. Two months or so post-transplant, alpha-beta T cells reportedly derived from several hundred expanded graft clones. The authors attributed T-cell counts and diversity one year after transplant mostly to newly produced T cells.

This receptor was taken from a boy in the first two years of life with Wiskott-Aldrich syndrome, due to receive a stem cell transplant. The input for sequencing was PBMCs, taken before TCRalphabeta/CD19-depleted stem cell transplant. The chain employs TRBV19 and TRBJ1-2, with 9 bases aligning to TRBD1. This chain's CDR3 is CASSILRTGDYGYTF. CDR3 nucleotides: TGTGCCAGTAGTATCCTGCGGACAGGGGACTATGGCTACACCTTC.